This TCR beta chain was sequenced for a study of shared clonotypes between healthy human individuals. The study's findings and limits: Naive subsets usually exceeded memory subsets in estimated richness.

Profiled with immunoSEQ multiplex PCR; TCRdb holds only in-frame clones, not every one. Counted here are some 2,000,000 clones, roughly 95% occurring once; the ten biggest clones make up about 0.13%. Concerning this clone itself: Its antigen is unknown.

The CDR3 covers 14 residues. CDR1 is MNHNY, CDR2 SVGAGI, per germline (reference sequence). V was trimmed by 4 bases and J by 5 bases, leaving 14 bases between them. The sequenced sample was naive CD4+ T cells sorted from blood. Subset described: CD45RA+ positively selected. The sequence derives from a man aged 18-30 years in good health. This chain uses TRBV6-6 with TRBJ1-1; TRBD1 might be the D (5 bases). In nucleotides, the CDR3 is TGTGCCAGCAGTTCGGACGGGGGGAGTACTGAAGCTTTCTTT. It encodes CASSSDGGSTEAFF.